This passage covers 14 T cell receptor beta chains from one sample sequenced in a study of T cells in localized non-small cell lung cancer. Assay used: immunoSEQ multiplex PCR; TCRdb lists only in-frame clones, some missing. The table shows around 55,000 clones, with more than 85% occurring only once. The input for sequencing was PBMCs, taken before any cancer treatment. The source of these receptors is a female donor with stage II lung adenocarcinoma.

The chain links TRBV7-2 to TRBJ1-2; no clear D. V lost 1 base and J 1 base, leaving 13 bases between the germline ends. Germline CDR1 is SGHTA and CDR2 is FQGNSA. The CDR3 length is 16 residues. CDR3 in amino acids: CASSLVGTGVNYGYTF. The CDR3 DNA reads TGTGCCAGCAGCTTAGTCGGCACTGGGGTTAACTATGGCTACACCTTC.

The chain combines TRBV7-3 with TRBJ1-1; D possibly corresponds to TRBD1 (5 bases). V lost 5 bases and J lost 4, with 14 bases in between. This CDR3 comprises 14 residues. Germline V gene sequence: CDR1 SGHTA, CDR2 FQGTGA. The CDR3 here is CASSEGFGTTEAFF. As DNA, the CDR3 is TGTGCCAGCAGCGAGGGGTTCGGGACCACTGAAGCTTTCTTT.

The V gene is TRBV5-4, the J gene TRBJ2-3; 9 positions match TRBD1. CDR1 and CDR2 (germline): SGHNT, YYREEE (reference sequence). The CDR3 loop spans 16 amino acids. V gave up 0 bases and J gave up 3 bases; unmatched junction bases: 5. CDR3 amino acids: CASSLAPDRGTDTQYF. CDR3 sequence (DNA): TGTGCCAGCAGCTTGGCCCCGGACAGGGGAACAGATACGCAGTATTTT.

The V gene is TRBV4-1, the J gene TRBJ1-4; TRBD1 matches at 10 bases. Germline lookup yields CDR1 MGHRA and CDR2 YSYEKL. The ends lost 3 bases at V and 10 bases at J; junction bases unmatched: 8. CDR3 length equals 15 residues. This chain's CDR3 is CASSHTTGGGRKLFF. CDR3 bases: TGCGCCAGCAGCCATACGACAGGGGGCGGGAGAAAACTGTTTTTT.

This chain joins TRBV29-1 and TRBJ1-2; D is perhaps TRBD1 (5 bases). This CDR3 is 13 amino acids long. V was clipped by 4 bases and J by 8 bases, with 17 bases between them. Germline CDR1 reads SQVTM; CDR2 reads ANQGSEA. CDR3 residues: CSVAPTGARGYTF. For the CDR3, the DNA is TGCAGCGTTGCCCCTACCGGGGCGAGAGGCTACACCTTC.

CDR3 in DNA: TGTGCCAGCAGCGTAGGCAGCCGCGTCGTCTACGAGCAGTACTTC. Its translation: CASSVGSRVVYEQYF. J is TRBJ2-7 and V is TRBV9; D remains ambiguous. The CDR3 length is 15 residues. V lost 0 bases and J lost 3, with 13 bases in between. Looked up from germline, CDR1 is SGDLS and CDR2 is YYNGEE.

The V and J genes are TRBV30 and TRBJ1-2; TRBD1 agrees at 7 bases. Germline V CDR1 and CDR2: GTSNPN, SVGIG (reference sequence). V trimming: 3 bases; J trimming: 3 bases; junction bases outside the gene matches: 4. This CDR3 comprises 13 residues. The DNA of the CDR3 is TGTGCCTGGAGCGACAGGGCCTACTATGGCTACACCTTC. Translated: CAWSDRAYYGYTF. Drawing the rest from reference TRBV30 and TRBJ1-2, the complete variable domain is SQTIHQWPATLVQPVGSPLSLECTVEGTSNPNLYWYRQAAGRGLQLLFYSVGIGQISSEVPQNLSASRPQDRQFILSSKKLLLSDSGFYLCAWSDRAYYGYTFGSGTRLTVV.

V usage is TRBV7-9 and J usage is TRBJ2-1; TRBD2 matches at 7 bases. After removal of 3 bases from V and 3 bases from J, the junction contained 5 bases not matched to a gene. CDR3 size: 15 residues. Germline lookup yields CDR1 SEHNR and CDR2 FQNEAQ (reference sequence). The CDR3 DNA reads as TGTGCCAGCAGCTTGGGAGCGGGGCTCTACAATGAGCAGTTCTTC. Its protein product is CASSLGAGLYNEQFF.

V is TRBV10-3 and J is TRBJ1-2, with 11 bases aligning to TRBD1. Per the germline V gene, CDR1 is ENHRY and CDR2 is SYGVKD. V dropped 5 bases and J dropped 8; count of bases not matched to a gene: 10. This CDR3 region has 15 residues. The CDR3 sequence: CAISFSDRGQTGYTF. The CDR3 DNA follows: TGTGCCATCAGTTTTTCGGACAGGGGGCAAACGGGCTACACCTTC.

This chain links TRBV6-1 with TRBJ2-1, with 11 bases identical to TRBD2. This CDR3 has 14 residues. The ends lost 2 bases at V and 14 bases at J; junction bases unmatched: 8. Germline CDR1 is MNHNS and CDR2 is SASEGT. The CDR3: CASSETLSSGGEFF. CDR3 coding DNA: TGTGCCAGCAGTGAAACCCTAAGTAGCGGGGGGGAGTTCTTC.

The genes are TRBV7-9 and TRBJ2-5; 8 bases fit TRBD2. The CDR3 has 14 residues. With V trimmed by 5 bases and J by 4 bases, 6 bases remained unmatched. CDR1 and CDR2 (germline): SEHNR, FQNEAQ (reference sequence). This CDR3 is CASSLRGGVETQYF. For the CDR3, the DNA is TGTGCCAGCAGCCTTCGGGGGGGTGTAGAGACCCAGTACTTC.

The rearrangement joins TRBV6-1 to TRBJ1-2, with D tentatively TRBD1 (6 bases). The CDR3 covers 16 residues. From germline, CDR1 is MNHNS and CDR2 SASEGT. The germline V and J ends were trimmed by 4 bases and 2 bases, with 17 bases remaining between them. CDR3 sequence reads: CASSVTYRVPNYGYTF. The CDR3 coding sequence is TGTGCCAGCAGTGTCACCTACAGGGTTCCAAACTATGGCTACACCTTC.

The genes are TRBV5-1 and TRBJ1-1, with TRBD1 matching over 7 bases. The CDR3 contains 15 residues. Trimming cost V 4 bases and J 4 bases; bases outside gene matches: 10. The V gene's germline CDR1 is SGHRS and CDR2 YFSETQ. CDR3 sequence: CASSGHTGVGTEAFF. The CDR3 DNA reads TGCGCCAGCAGCGGACACACAGGGGTGGGCACTGAAGCTTTCTTT.

The chain uses TRBV5-4 and TRBJ1-1; D gene uncertain. Between the trimmed V and J ends, which lost 1 base and 0 bases, there was a span of 7 bases. The CDR3 loop spans 14 amino acids. The germline V gene encodes CDR1 SGHNT and CDR2 YYREEE (reference sequence). CDR3 bases: TGTGCCAGCAGCTTGTCCGGATTGAACACTGAAGCTTTCTTT. Residues: CASSLSGLNTEAFF.